These 8 T cell receptor beta chains originate from one sample sequenced in a study of blood T cell repertoires in COVID-19. Some clones are missing from TCRdb's copy, which holds only in-frame ones; the method was immunoSEQ multiplex PCR. This table holds about 150,000 clones, around 79% found once. The sequencing input was peripheral blood. These receptors were taken from a man older than 75 with acute or convalescent COVID-19.

This clone showed up just a few times. The chain has TRBV19 and TRBJ1-2, with a weak D call TRBD1 (5 bases). V was cut by 3 bases and J by 1 base, with 12 bases left in between. The germline gives CDR1 LNHDA, CDR2 SQIVND (reference sequence). The CDR3 has 15 amino acids. The CDR3 region is CASSMSQGSNYGYTF. CDR3 sequence (DNA): TGTGCCAGTAGTATGAGTCAGGGTAGTAACTATGGCTACACCTTC.

The CDR3 region is CASSPLRDRGADTQYF. CDR3 DNA: TGTGCCAGTAGTCCACTGCGGGACAGGGGGGCAGATACGCAGTATTTT. The rearrangement joins TRBV19 to TRBJ2-3; 11 positions match TRBD1. CDR3 length equals 16 residues. The germline V gene has CDR1 LNHDA and CDR2 SQIVND (reference sequence). V trimming: 5 bases; J trimming: 4 bases; junction bases outside the gene matches: 8.

The rearrangement uses TRBV19 and TRBJ1-5; 7 nucleotides agree with TRBD1. The CDR3 loop spans 16 amino acids. In germline, CDR1 is LNHDA, CDR2 SQIVND (reference sequence). V dropped 1 base and J dropped 2; count of bases not matched to a gene: 5. CDR3 residues: CASSIADRVGNQPQHF. In nucleotides, the CDR3 is TGTGCCAGTAGTATAGCAGACAGGGTAGGCAATCAGCCCCAGCATTTT.

This chain connects TRBV7-2 to TRBJ1-4, with 9 bases fitting TRBD1. This CDR3 is built from 13 residues. CDR1 is SGHTA and CDR2 is FQGNSA in the germline V gene. Trimming at V came to 6 bases and at J to 8 bases, leaving 4 bases not matched to a gene. Here the CDR3 DNA reads TGTGCCAGCAGTCGACAGGGGGGCGAAAAACTGTTTTTT. Translated: CASSRQGGEKLFF.

J is TRBJ2-3 and V is TRBV18; 8 bases are shared with TRBD2. The germline CDR1 and CDR2 sequences are KGHSH and LQKENI. This CDR3 has 15 residues. Trimming took 2 bases from V and 0 from J; bases not matched to a gene: 1. The CDR3 spells CASSPIAGSTDTQYF. CDR3 bases: TGTGCCAGCTCACCAATAGCGGGGAGCACAGATACGCAGTATTTT.

This chain links TRBV10-3 with TRBJ2-1; 8 bases match TRBD1. V lost 0 bases, J lost 3 bases, and 4 bases stayed unmatched. Germline loops: CDR1 ENHRY, CDR2 SYGVKD. The CDR3 contains 16 residues. The CDR3 spells CAISESPGGFYNEQFF. For the CDR3, the DNA is TGTGCCATCAGTGAGTCCCCAGGGGGCTTCTACAATGAGCAGTTCTTC.

The rearrangement uses TRBV3-1 (or the pseudogene TRBV3-2) and TRBJ2-5; perhaps TRBD2 as D (5 bases). CDR1 is LGHDT, CDR2 YNNKEL, per germline (reference sequence). The CDR3 length is 16 residues. V shed 4 bases and J shed 2 bases, with 17 bases lying between them. The CDR3 loop reads CASSPLSSRLQETQYF. In nucleotides, the CDR3 is TGTGCCAGCAGCCCCCTTTCTAGCAGATTACAAGAGACCCAGTACTTC.

The DNA for the CDR3 is TGCGCCAGCAGCTTGATGAGTAACACCGGGGAGCTGTTTTTT. As protein: CASSLMSNTGELFF. The V call is TRBV5-1, the J call TRBJ2-2; unclear D gene. V gave up 1 base and J gave up 2 bases, with 6 bases separating them. CDR1 SGHRS and CDR2 YFSETQ come from the germline V gene. This CDR3 has 14 amino acids.